Below are 22 T cell receptor beta chains sequenced from a single sample in a study of identical twins. TCRdb reprocessed the 5' RACE reads with MiXCR, giving one entry per CDR3 protein. The table lists about 450,000 distinct CDR3 sequences, 15% to 20% of them singletons. The sample was naive T cells sorted from blood. The receptors originated from a man in his fifties in good health.

This clonotype has only a few counts. V is TRBV27 and J is TRBJ1-1; no clear D gene. Germline-derived CDR1 and CDR2 are MNHEY and SMNVEV (reference sequence). The ends were cut back, 4 bases at V and 1 base at J, with 10 bases in the middle. CDR3 length: 14 residues. CDR3 coding DNA: TGTGCCAGCAGTTCGGTAACGGAGAACACTGAAGCTTTCTTT. It specifies CASSSVTENTEAFF.

The CDR3: CASRRGSGSGTDTQYF. CDR3 coding DNA: TGTGCCAGCAGAAGAGGCTCCGGATCGGGCACAGATACGCAGTATTTT. V is TRBV27 and J is TRBJ2-3; no definite D call. CDR1 and CDR2 from the germline V gene are MNHEY and SMNVEV (reference sequence). V gave up 6 bases and J gave up 1 base, with 17 bases separating them. The CDR3 totals 16 residues.

This clonotype was detected ten times or more. This chain joins TRBV7-9 and TRBJ2-1; D is possibly TRBD1 (6 bases). Trimming shortened V by 3 bases and J by 8 bases, and 17 bases separated the two germline ends. Germline CDR1 SEHNR, CDR2 FQNEAQ (reference sequence). The CDR3 extends over 15 amino acids. The CDR3 protein is CASSFMRQDPYEQFF. CDR3 nucleotides: TGTGCCAGCAGCTTTATGAGACAGGACCCATATGAGCAGTTCTTC.

This clonotype was seen at least ten times. The chain uses TRBV20-1 and TRBJ2-7, with 9 bases that match TRBD1. The junction had 3 bases not matched to a gene; V was cut back by 3 bases and J by 0 bases. This CDR3 region has 14 residues. Germline CDR1 reads DFQATT; CDR2 reads SNEGSKA (reference sequence). This chain's CDR3 is CSARGTGFSYEQYF. Here the CDR3 DNA reads TGCAGTGCTAGGGGGACAGGGTTCTCCTACGAGCAGTACTTC.

There are a few counts of this clonotype. The chain joins TRBV6-2 or TRBV6-3 to TRBJ2-5; possibly TRBD2 for D (6 bases). V was pared by 10 bases and J by 4 bases, with 16 bases between. This CDR3 comprises 13 residues. Looked up from germline, CDR1 is MNHEY and CDR2 is SVGEGT. The CDR3 region has the DNA TGTGCCATGGGGCCAGGGACTCCAGAGACCCAGTACTTC. Its translation is CAMGPGTPETQYF.

This clonotype was seen ten or more times. V gene TRBV28 combines with J gene TRBJ2-7; 7 bases agree with TRBD1. V lost 1 base and J lost 3; bases outside the gene matches: 9. CDR3 length: 16 amino acids. Germline CDR1 is MDHEN and CDR2 is SYDVKM. CDR3 in DNA: TGTGCCAGCAGTTTATTCCCTCCGGGACAGTACTACGAGCAGTACTTC. This sequence encodes CASSLFPPGQYYEQYF.

This clonotype was observed a few times. The chain has TRBV4-3 and TRBJ2-7, with D perhaps given as TRBD1 or TRBD2 (5 bases each). Germline V lookup: CDR1 LGHNA, CDR2 YSLEER. The CDR3 is 14 amino acids. The germline V and J ends were trimmed by 0 bases and 6 bases, with 12 bases remaining between them. CDR3 sequence (DNA): TGCGCCAGCAGCCAAGATAAGTGGGGGTCCGAGCAGTACTTC. This gives the protein CASSQDKWGSEQYF.

The sample holds many counts of this clonotype. The chain recombines TRBV7-9 with TRBJ1-6; no firm D call. Trimming removed 3 bases at V and 10 bases at J, with 13 bases between. The germline CDR1 and CDR2 sequences are SEHNR and FQNEAQ (reference sequence). The CDR3 has 14 amino acids. The DNA of the CDR3 is TGTGCCAGCAGCTTCTCAGGATACCAATCACCCCTCCACTTT. The encoded protein is CASSFSGYQSPLHF.

This clonotype was counted at least ten times. DNA for the CDR3: TGTGCCAGCGCGTGGACAGTTTATTCACCCCTCCACTTT. Translating it yields CASAWTVYSPLHF. The rearrangement links TRBV12-3 or TRBV12-4 to TRBJ1-6, with D possibly being TRBD1 (6 bases). The CDR3 runs to 13 residues. V lost 8 bases and J 8 bases, leaving 13 bases between the germline ends.

V gene TRBV6-2 or TRBV6-3 combines with J gene TRBJ1-6; no reliable D call. The CDR3 sequence is 14 residues long. V lost 8 bases and J 7 bases, leaving 15 bases between the germline ends. CDR1 and CDR2 (germline): MNHEY, SVGEGT. This CDR3 is CASSFGRWNSPLHF. The CDR3 bases are TGTGCCAGCTCCTTTGGGAGGTGGAATTCACCCCTCCACTTT.

The rearrangement uses TRBV9 and TRBJ2-7; 13 nucleotides match TRBD2. Losses at the gene ends were 4 bases for V and 2 bases for J; bases not matched to a gene: 6. CDR1 is SGDLS, CDR2 YYNGEE, per germline. The CDR3 runs 16 residues. The CDR3 loop reads CASSPPGLAGAYEQYF. The DNA for the CDR3 is TGTGCCAGCAGCCCCCCCGGACTAGCGGGAGCCTACGAGCAGTACTTC.

The chain combines TRBV20-1 with TRBJ2-1, with 8 bases matching TRBD2. CDR1 is DFQATT and CDR2 is SNEGSKA in the germline V gene (reference sequence). V shed 4 bases and J 7 bases; nucleotides not matched to a gene: 9. This CDR3 contains 14 residues. CDR3 DNA: TGCAGTGCTAAGGGCGGGGGGCTGCAGAATGAGCAGTTCTTC. It specifies CSAKGGGLQNEQFF.

The chain employs TRBV5-1 and TRBJ2-7, with 7 bases fitting TRBD1. Germline loops: CDR1 SGHRS, CDR2 YFSETQ. The V segment lost 0 bases and the J segment 5 bases; nucleotides outside the gene matches: 5. CDR3 length: 14 amino acids. DNA of the CDR3: TGCGCCAGCAGCTTGGGACAGGGTTTCGACGAGCAGTACTTC. Amino acids: CASSLGQGFDEQYF.

The rearrangement links TRBV29-1 to TRBJ2-7; D unresolved. The CDR3 loop spans 11 amino acids. Trimming left V 4 bases short and J 7 bases short, with 11 bases between. CDR1 and CDR2 from the germline V gene are SQVTM and ANQGSEA. CDR3: CSVGSAGEQYF. CDR3 sequence (DNA): TGCAGCGTTGGGTCCGCCGGGGAGCAGTACTTC.

This clonotype occurred many times. The chain combines TRBV12-3 or TRBV12-4 with TRBJ2-3; TRBD2 is a possible D gene (6 bases). This CDR3 is built from 15 residues. The V end lost 0 bases, the J end lost 6 bases, and 13 bases lay between the germline ends. This chain's CDR3 is CASSLALGGMDTQYF. CDR3 sequence (DNA): TGTGCCAGCAGTTTAGCCCTGGGGGGAATGGATACGCAGTATTTT.

CDR3 region: CASSSQFKGPPNTGELFF. The CDR3 region has the DNA TGTGCCAGCAGCTCCCAATTTAAGGGGCCCCCGAACACCGGGGAGCTGTTTTTT. This rearrangement joins TRBV11-2 to TRBJ2-2, with a weak D call TRBD1 (5 bases). The CDR3 runs 18 residues. CDR1 is SGHAT and CDR2 is FQNNGV in the germline V gene. V was trimmed by 4 bases and J by 0 bases, leaving 18 bases between them.

This chain uses TRBV7-2 with TRBJ2-5, with 7 bases lining up with TRBD2. This CDR3 region has 13 residues. Germline CDR1 is SGHTA and CDR2 is FQGNSA. J gave up 7 bases and V 3 bases, and 5 bases lay outside the gene matches. CDR3 protein: CASSFGREGTQYF. The CDR3 DNA follows: TGTGCCAGCAGCTTTGGGAGGGAGGGGACCCAGTACTTC.

This clonotype was picked up a small number of times. The junction differs from germline at one of its ends, possibly a read error. This chain joins TRBV4-3 and TRBJ2-1; TRBD2 aligns across 12 bases. This CDR3 has 17 residues. Germline V lookup: CDR1 LGHNA, CDR2 YSLEER. CDR3 sequence (DNA): TGCGCCAGCAGCCCCTCATCTCTAGCGGGGGGGTACATTGAGCAGTTCTTC. As protein: CASSPSSLAGGYIEQFF.

Many counts were recorded for this clonotype. This rearrangement joins TRBV12-3 or TRBV12-4 to TRBJ2-7; no definite D call. This CDR3 spans 13 amino acids. V shed 6 bases and J shed 2 bases, with 11 bases lying between them. For the CDR3, the DNA is TGTGCCAGCAGCAAGGACCGGACCTACGAGCAGTACTTC. It codes for CASSKDRTYEQYF.

This clonotype was seen at least ten times. The chain joins TRBV29-1 to TRBJ2-7, with D possibly being TRBD1 (5 bases). V lost 0 bases, J lost 4 bases, and 19 bases lay in between. Germline assignment: CDR1 SQVTM and CDR2 ANQGSEA. The CDR3 consists of 16 residues. The CDR3 spells CSVEDFGQGKQYEQYF. CDR3 nucleotides: TGCAGCGTTGAAGATTTTGGCCAGGGTAAACAATACGAGCAGTACTTC.

This clonotype was found many times. The chain employs TRBV20-1 and TRBJ1-5; D remains ambiguous. Trimming shortened V by 3 bases and J by 9 bases, and 15 bases separated the two germline ends. Looked up from germline, CDR1 is DFQATT and CDR2 is SNEGSKA (reference sequence). The CDR3 consists of 13 residues. As DNA, the CDR3 is TGCAGTGCTAGCGGGCCTAATAATGGGCCCCAGCATTTT. Translated, it gives CSASGPNNGPQHF.

J is TRBJ1-1 and V is TRBV20-1; tentative D call: TRBD1 (5 bases). Germline lookup yields CDR1 DFQATT and CDR2 SNEGSKA (reference sequence). Between the trimmed V and J ends, which lost 6 bases and 0 bases, there was a span of 8 bases. The CDR3 contains 12 residues. As DNA, the CDR3 is TGCAGTGCAACCAGGGTGAACACTGAAGCTTTCTTT. This sequence encodes CSATRVNTEAFF.